The 18 T cell receptor beta chains below were found in one sample sequenced in a study of blood T cell repertoires in COVID-19. Sequencing was performed with immunoSEQ multiplex PCR; in TCRdb, only in-frame clones are kept and a portion is missing. Among tens of thousands of clones listed, 83% were seen once. The sequencing sample was made of peripheral blood. Receptors originate from a man aged 25 to 45 with COVID-19, enrolled during active disease.

This chain joins TRBV6-2 or TRBV6-3 and TRBJ2-1; D is perhaps TRBD2 (5 bases). Germline loops: CDR1 MNHEY, CDR2 SVGEGT. V gave up 5 bases and J gave up 6 bases, with 20 bases separating them. This CDR3 contains 16 residues. CDR3 in DNA: TGTGCCAGCAGTCGACCCCGGGGTAATGTGGGCAATGAGCAGTTCTTC. Translation: CASSRPRGNVGNEQFF.

The chain recombines TRBV7-9 with TRBJ1-1; 10 bases line up with TRBD1. Germline-derived CDR1 and CDR2 are SEHNR and FQNEAQ (reference sequence). V gave up 3 bases and J gave up 6 bases; unmatched junction bases: 4. This CDR3 comprises 14 residues. CDR3 in amino acids: CASSLTGGASEAFF. CDR3 in DNA: TGTGCCAGCAGCTTGACAGGGGGCGCGTCTGAAGCTTTCTTT.

V gene TRBV5-8 combines with J gene TRBJ1-1, with 7 bases identical to TRBD1. The V gene's germline CDR1 is SGHTS and CDR2 YDEGEE. The CDR3 sequence is 14 residues long. V lost 4 bases, J lost 6 bases, and 9 bases stayed unmatched. As DNA, the CDR3 is TGTGCCAGCAGCCGGGGACAGCTAAGCGCTGAAGCTTTCTTT. Translation gives CASSRGQLSAEAFF. Variable domain in full (rest from reference TRBV5-8 and TRBJ1-1): EAGVTQSPTHLIKTRGQQATLRCSPISGHTSVYWYQQALGLGLQFLLWYDEGEERNRGNFPPRFSGRQFPNYSSELNVNALELEDSALYLCASSRGQLSAEAFFGQGTRLTVV.

This clone was seen just once. This sequence joins TRBV28 and TRBJ1-2; 8 nucleotides align to TRBD1. This CDR3 is built from 14 residues. Trimming cost V 3 bases and J 7 bases; bases outside gene matches: 7. CDR1 is MDHEN, CDR2 SYDVKM, per germline. The CDR3 region is CASSFRQGRGGYTF. CDR3 DNA: TGTGCCAGCAGTTTCCGACAGGGGCGGGGTGGCTACACCTTC.

The chain combines TRBV29-1 with TRBJ1-5; D call uncertain. The V and J ends lost 2 bases and 0 bases respectively, with 5 bases between them. The CDR3 is 13 amino acids. Germline loops: CDR1 SQVTM, CDR2 ANQGSEA. This chain's CDR3 is CSVELNSNQPQHF. Written as DNA, the CDR3 is TGCAGCGTTGAATTAAATAGCAATCAGCCCCAGCATTTT.

With respect to this clone: A read error may produce the germline difference seen at one junction end. In DNA form, the CDR3 reads TGTGCCAGGAGAGACAGGACCTACGAGCAGTACTTC. Its protein product is CARRDRTYEQYF. V gene TRBV30 combines with J gene TRBJ2-7, with a possible D match to TRBD1 (6 bases). CDR3 length: 12 amino acids. The germline V gene encodes CDR1 GTSNPN and CDR2 SVGIG (reference sequence).

V usage is TRBV6-6 and J usage is TRBJ1-1; D gene uncertain. Germline lookup yields CDR1 MNHNY and CDR2 SVGAGI (reference sequence). The CDR3 extends over 14 amino acids. Trimming cost V 2 bases and J 2 bases, with 9 bases left between them. The CDR3 loop reads CASSYLSLNTEAFF. The DNA for the CDR3 is TGTGCCAGCAGTTACCTCAGTTTAAACACTGAAGCTTTCTTT.

The V gene is TRBV29-1, the J gene TRBJ1-2; the D gene is possibly TRBD1 (5 bases). CDR1 and CDR2 from the germline V gene are SQVTM and ANQGSEA. V was cut by 1 base and J by 2 bases, with 11 bases left in between. The CDR3 is made up of 14 amino acids. The DNA for the CDR3 is TGCAGCGTTGAAGGGGGCCAGACAAACTATGGCTACACCTTC. This encodes CSVEGGQTNYGYTF.

This clone appeared a few times. The chain employs TRBV7-2 and TRBJ2-7; no reliable D call. Trimming left V 4 bases short and J 2 bases short, with 15 bases between. CDR1 is SGHTA and CDR2 is FQGNSA in the germline V gene. The length of the CDR3 is 15 residues. This chain's CDR3 is CASSSGEPGTYEQYF. CDR3 sequence (DNA): TGTGCCAGCAGCTCCGGAGAGCCTGGTACCTACGAGCAGTACTTC.

The rearrangement links TRBV4-3 to TRBJ2-7; 8 bases map to TRBD2. V was pared by 0 bases and J by 2 bases, with 9 bases of the junction left unmatched. The CDR3 covers 17 residues. The germline V gene encodes CDR1 LGHNA and CDR2 YSLEER. The CDR3 here is CASSQEIGAGVAYEQYF. The CDR3 nucleotides read TGCGCCAGCAGCCAAGAAATCGGAGCGGGAGTGGCCTACGAGCAGTACTTC.

This clone has just one count. CDR3 sequence (DNA): TGTGCCATGCAGGGTAACGGAGATACGCAGTATTTT. Its translation is CAMQGNGDTQYF. The chain employs TRBV10-3 and TRBJ2-3; D is perhaps TRBD1 (5 bases). Trimming pared 9 bases from V and 5 bases from J, leaving 12 bases between. This CDR3 has 12 residues. CDR1 and CDR2 (germline): ENHRY, SYGVKD.

This clone was observed a single time. V is TRBV7-9 and J is TRBJ1-5; no clear D gene. Between the trimmed V and J ends, which lost 1 base and 5 bases, there was a span of 12 bases. CDR1 and CDR2 (germline): SEHNR, FQNEAQ (reference sequence). The CDR3 spans 15 residues. The CDR3 here is CASSLEGRRDQPQHF. The CDR3 DNA reads as TGTGCCAGCAGCTTAGAAGGGCGGCGGGATCAGCCCCAGCATTTT.

This chain links TRBV14 with TRBJ1-2; D unresolved. Trimming took 4 bases from V and 4 from J, leaving 10 bases between them. The CDR3 runs 13 residues. Germline V gives CDR1 SGHDN, CDR2 FVKESK. CDR3 residues: CASSPAGSYGYTF. CDR3 bases: TGTGCCAGCAGCCCTGCAGGAAGCTATGGCTACACCTTC.

The rearrangement joins TRBV24-1 to TRBJ1-1; 8 positions match TRBD1. CDR3 length: 13 residues. Per the germline V gene, CDR1 is KGHDR and CDR2 is SFDVKD. J was trimmed by 5 bases and V by 9 bases; bases with no gene match: 7. CDR3 residues: CATGGQGFTEAFF. In DNA, the CDR3 is TGTGCCACCGGCGGACAGGGTTTTACTGAAGCTTTCTTT.

The CDR3 protein is CAISEGQGRADTIYF. CDR3 in DNA: TGTGCCATCAGTGAGGGTCAGGGGAGGGCGGACACCATATATTTT. This chain links TRBV10-3 with TRBJ1-3; weak D call: TRBD1 (6 bases). Deletions cut 2 bases from V and 8 bases from J, with 16 bases between. This CDR3 is built from 15 residues. CDR1 and CDR2 (germline): ENHRY, SYGVKD.

The chain carries TRBV7-3 and TRBJ2-1; D perhaps matches TRBD1 (6 bases). Germline CDR1 reads SGHTA; CDR2 reads FQGTGA. The length of the CDR3 is 15 residues. Trimming took off 2 bases at V and 7 bases at J, with 15 bases between the two ends. CDR3 nucleotides: TGTGCCAGCAGCTTAGACGCAGGGGTGTGGAATGAGCAGTTCTTC. Its protein is CASSLDAGVWNEQFF. Based on the CDR3 plus reference TRBV7-3 and TRBJ2-1, the full variable domain is GAGVSQTPSNKVTEKGKYVELRCDPISGHTALYWYRQSLGQGPEFLIYFQGTGAADDSGLPNDRFFAVRPEGSVSTLKIQRTERGDSAVYLCASSLDAGVWNEQFFGPGTRLTVL.

The chain couples TRBV18 to TRBJ2-7; the D gene is possibly TRBD1 (5 bases). CDR1 KGHSH and CDR2 LQKENI come from the germline V gene. The length of the CDR3 is 14 residues. Between the trimmed V and J ends, which lost 8 bases and 3 bases, there was a span of 17 bases. The CDR3 coding sequence is TGTGCCAGCACCTTGACAGAGTCACTCTACGAGCAGTACTTC. It is translated as CASTLTESLYEQYF.

The V and J genes are TRBV5-1 and TRBJ1-1; 7 bases fit TRBD1. Germline lookup yields CDR1 SGHRS and CDR2 YFSETQ. The CDR3 totals 14 residues. V dropped 4 bases and J dropped 4; count of bases not matched to a gene: 7. CDR3 in DNA: TGCGCCAGCAGCCTGCAGGGGGGCGGCACTGAAGCTTTCTTT. Translation gives CASSLQGGGTEAFF.